One sample yielded the 29 T cell receptor beta chains listed below, sequenced in a study of naive and memory T cell subsets. The library had UMIs added by 3' ligation of an oligonucleotide to TCR cDNA. The SP2 primer and nested alpha and beta constant region primers amplified ligated cDNA in four rounds. TCRdb ran MiXCR on the 5' RACE reads and lists one entry per CDR3 protein. The repertoire consists of some 60,000 distinct CDR3 sequences, with more than 6.5% occurring once and the leading ten covering around 21%. The receptors originated from a female donor in good health.

This clonotype was recorded a few times. The V and J genes are TRBV7-9 and TRBJ2-1, with D tentatively TRBD1 or TRBD2 (5 bases each). Germline CDR1 is SEHNR and CDR2 is FQNEAQ (reference sequence). V was pared by 6 bases and J by 3 bases, with 21 bases between. The CDR3 is 17 residues long. The CDR3 sequence is CASRPPVGLGDYNEQFF. CDR3 sequence (DNA): TGTGCCAGCAGACCCCCGGTGGGCCTGGGGGACTACAATGAGCAGTTCTTC. Combining the CDR3 with reference TRBV7-9 and TRBJ2-1 gives the whole variable domain DTGVSQNPRHKITKRGQNVTFRCDPISEHNRLYWYRQTLGQGPEFLTYFQNEAQLEKSRLLSDRFSAERPKGSFSTLEIQRTEQGDSAMYLCASRPPVGLGDYNEQFFGPGTRLTVL.

The chain couples TRBV20-1 to TRBJ2-3; no clear D gene. This CDR3 has 12 amino acids. V dropped 3 bases and J dropped 4 bases, with 8 bases sitting between them. CDR1 is DFQATT, CDR2 SNEGSKA, per germline (reference sequence). The CDR3 DNA sequence: TGCAGTGCTAGGGGCTACTCAGATACGCAGTATTTT. Residues: CSARGYSDTQYF.

A few counts support this clonotype. The genes are TRBV28 and TRBJ1-1, with 10 bases that match TRBD1. The V and J ends lost 5 bases and 6 bases, in that order; junction bases with no gene match: 6. CDR3 size: 14 residues. In germline, CDR1 is MDHEN, CDR2 SYDVKM. The CDR3: CASSTGQGFAEAFF. The DNA of the CDR3 is TGTGCCAGCAGTACGGGACAGGGGTTCGCTGAAGCTTTCTTT.

The CDR3 protein is CASSLEAGTQYF. DNA for the CDR3: TGTGCCAGCAGCTTAGAGGCGGGGACCCAGTACTTC. This rearrangement joins TRBV7-9 to TRBJ2-5; D may be TRBD2 (5 bases). The CDR3 length is 12 residues. Per germline, CDR1 SEHNR and CDR2 FQNEAQ (reference sequence). The V end was cut by 1 base, the J end by 7 bases, with 7 bases between.

V usage is TRBV5-1 and J usage is TRBJ2-1; 11 nucleotides align to TRBD1. CDR1 and CDR2 (germline): SGHRS, YFSETQ. The CDR3 is made up of 19 amino acids. With V trimmed by 5 bases and J by 0 bases, 13 bases remained unmatched. The CDR3 reads CASSRGTGGPMSSYNEQFF. Here the CDR3 DNA reads TGCGCCAGCAGTCGTGGGACAGGGGGGCCTATGAGCTCCTACAATGAGCAGTTCTTC.

The V call is TRBV7-9, the J call TRBJ2-7; a possible D gene is TRBD2 (6 bases). V was shortened by 2 bases and J by 3 bases, with 14 bases between the two germline ends. The CDR3 consists of 15 residues. Germline-derived CDR1 and CDR2 are SEHNR and FQNEAQ (reference sequence). Here the CDR3 reads CASSLRAGPNYEQYF. The CDR3 DNA reads TGTGCCAGCAGCTTAAGGGCGGGACCGAACTACGAGCAGTACTTC.

The table lists this clonotype with a few counts. This chain links TRBV6-5 with TRBJ2-5; D not resolved. This CDR3 contains 15 residues. Germline CDR1 and CDR2: MNHEY and SVGAGI. The V gene lost 0 bases and the J gene lost 1 base, with 9 bases spanning the gap. The CDR3 bases are TGTGCCAGCAGTTACTCACCAGGCCCCCAAGAGACCCAGTACTTC. Translation: CASSYSPGPQETQYF.

This clonotype was counted only a few times. V usage is TRBV12-3 or TRBV12-4 and J usage is TRBJ2-7; D is undetermined. The CDR3 totals 12 residues. V gave up 10 bases and J gave up 7 bases, with 17 bases separating them. CDR3 in amino acids: CATGRALLEQYF. The CDR3 coding sequence is TGTGCCACCGGAAGGGCCCTTTTGGAGCAGTACTTC.

This clonotype occurred a few times. The rearrangement joins TRBV5-1 to TRBJ2-1; 11 bases align to TRBD2. The CDR3 has 15 residues. The germline V gene encodes CDR1 SGHRS and CDR2 YFSETQ. J was trimmed by 4 bases and V by 4 bases; bases with no gene match: 4. Here the CDR3 reads CASSPGTSGYNEQFF. As DNA, the CDR3 is TGCGCCAGCAGCCCCGGGACTAGCGGATACAATGAGCAGTTCTTC. The full variable domain, with the rest looked up from reference TRBV5-1 and TRBJ2-1, is KAGVTQTPRYLIKTRGQQVTLSCSPISGHRSVSWYQQTPGQGLQFLFEYFSETQRNKGNFPGRFSGRQFSNSRSEMNVSTLELGDSALYLCASSPGTSGYNEQFFGPGTRLTVL.

CDR3 loop: CASSSRRYGGGREGDYNEQFF. CDR3 DNA sequence: TGTGCCAGCAGCTCCCGTCGTTATGGGGGAGGACGGGAGGGTGACTACAATGAGCAGTTCTTC. The genes are TRBV11-2 and TRBJ2-1; 8 bases line up with TRBD2. This CDR3 region has 21 residues. CDR1 is SGHAT, CDR2 FQNNGV, per germline. V gave up 4 bases and J gave up 3 bases; unmatched junction bases: 23.

The sample holds a few counts of this clonotype. The V and J genes are TRBV19 and TRBJ2-1, with 9 bases identical to TRBD2. J gave up 5 bases and V 3 bases, and 14 bases lay outside the gene matches. Per germline, CDR1 LNHDA and CDR2 SQIVND (reference sequence). The CDR3 length is 18 residues. The CDR3: CASSILSNSGRGNNEQFF. The CDR3 DNA reads as TGTGCCAGTAGTATCCTTTCCAATAGCGGGAGAGGGAACAATGAGCAGTTCTTC. The full variable domain, its missing parts supplied by reference TRBV19 and TRBJ2-1, is DGGITQSPKYLFRKEGQNVTLSCEQNLNHDAMYWYRQDPGQGLRLIYYSQIVNDFQKGDIAEGYSVSREKKESFPLTVTSAQKNPTAFYLCASSILSNSGRGNNEQFFGPGTRLTVL.

V gene TRBV5-1 combines with J gene TRBJ2-7, with 7 bases matching TRBD1. The CDR3 runs 17 residues. Trimming removed 4 bases from V and 5 bases from J; junction bases left unmatched: 18. Germline CDR1 SGHRS, CDR2 YFSETQ. The CDR3 loop reads CASSPYTGVLAEDEQYF. For the CDR3, the DNA is TGCGCCAGCAGCCCGTACACAGGGGTCTTGGCTGAGGACGAGCAGTACTTC.

This clonotype was counted many times. The J gene is TRBJ2-2, the V gene TRBV7-9; 9 bases map to TRBD1. The trim removed 2 bases at V and 5 bases at J, leaving 3 bases unmatched. The CDR3 is 15 residues long. Germline V gene sequence: CDR1 SEHNR, CDR2 FQNEAQ (reference sequence). CDR3 sequence: CASSLRTGETGELFF. CDR3 sequence (DNA): TGTGCCAGCAGCTTAAGGACAGGGGAGACCGGGGAGCTGTTTTTT.

This clonotype showed up many times. This chain links TRBV5-1 with TRBJ2-2; D perhaps matches TRBD1 (5 bases). With 0 bases removed from V and 0 bases from J, the gap between germline ends came to 9 bases. Germline V gene data show CDR1 as SGHRS and CDR2 as YFSETQ. CDR3 length equals 16 residues. The CDR3 nucleotides read TGCGCCAGCAGCTTGGGGCAGGGCCCGAACACCGGGGAGCTGTTTTTT. This translates into CASSLGQGPNTGELFF. The full variable domain, rest sourced from reference TRBV5-1 and TRBJ2-2, is KAGVTQTPRYLIKTRGQQVTLSCSPISGHRSVSWYQQTPGQGLQFLFEYFSETQRNKGNFPGRFSGRQFSNSRSEMNVSTLELGDSALYLCASSLGQGPNTGELFFGEGSRLTVL.

The chain links TRBV5-6 to TRBJ2-1, with TRBD1 identical over 11 bases. Losses at the gene ends were 4 bases for V and 3 bases for J; bases not matched to a gene: 6. The CDR3 is 16 residues long. The germline V gene has CDR1 SGHDT and CDR2 YYEEEE. In DNA form, the CDR3 reads TGTGCCAGCAGCACGGACAGGGGGCGGATCTACAATGAGCAGTTCTTC. As protein: CASSTDRGRIYNEQFF.

This clonotype was seen ten or more times. The rearrangement links TRBV18 to TRBJ2-3; D not certain. The length of the CDR3 is 13 residues. V dropped 2 bases and J dropped 3 bases, with 6 bases sitting between them. Germline lookup yields CDR1 KGHSH and CDR2 LQKENI. CDR3 DNA sequence: TGTGCCAGCTCACCAGACCTGACAGATACGCAGTATTTT. This encodes CASSPDLTDTQYF.

Here the CDR3 reads CASRASVPSYEQYF. The CDR3 DNA reads as TGTGCCAGCCGGGCTAGCGTCCCCTCCTACGAGCAGTACTTC. The chain recombines TRBV2 with TRBJ2-7, with D perhaps matching TRBD2 (6 bases). CDR1 is SNHLY and CDR2 is FYNNEI in the germline V gene. V was clipped by 8 bases and J by 0 bases, with 14 bases between them. The CDR3 contains 14 residues. Variable domain in full (rest from reference TRBV2 and TRBJ2-7): EPEVTQTPSHQVTQMGQEVILRCVPISNHLYFYWYRQILGQKVEFLVSFYNNEISEKSEIFDDQFSVERPDGSNFTLKIRSTKLEDSAMYFCASRASVPSYEQYFGPGTRLTVT.

This clonotype occurred a few times. The chain employs TRBV27 and TRBJ2-1; TRBD2 matches at 8 bases. The CDR3 covers 14 residues. Germline values: CDR1 MNHEY, CDR2 SMNVEV (reference sequence). The V segment lost 10 bases and the J segment 2 bases; nucleotides outside the gene matches: 7. CDR3 sequence reads: CATKGLATYNEQFF. The CDR3 DNA reads as TGTGCCACAAAAGGACTAGCCACCTACAATGAGCAGTTCTTC.

This clonotype occurred many times. The genes are TRBV29-1 and TRBJ1-2, with D perhaps TRBD1 (5 bases). Germline V gives CDR1 SQVTM, CDR2 ANQGSEA. The CDR3 loop spans 15 amino acids. Between the trimmed V and J ends, which lost 6 bases and 2 bases, there was a span of 19 bases. The CDR3 reads CSVTRLTSGNYGYTF. The CDR3 DNA is TGCAGCGTAACACGACTCACCTCAGGGAACTATGGCTACACCTTC.

In this sample, this clonotype turned up a few times. V and J are TRBV25-1 and TRBJ2-3; 7 bases agree with TRBD1. Per the germline V gene, CDR1 is MGHDK and CDR2 is SYGVNS. CDR3 length: 14 amino acids. The V and J ends lost 3 bases and 7 bases, in that order; junction bases with no gene match: 7. For the CDR3, the DNA is TGTGCCAGCAGTGACTCCGGGACAGACCATACGCAGTATTTT. Its protein is CASSDSGTDHTQYF.

This clonotype was seen many times. The chain uses TRBV11-1 and TRBJ2-5; 7 bases match TRBD1. The germline CDR1 and CDR2 sequences are SGHAT and FQDESV (reference sequence). CDR3 length: 16 amino acids. V shed 0 bases, J shed 1 base, and the junction held 5 bases outside the gene matches. The DNA of the CDR3 is TGTGCCAGCAGCTTAGCGGTATCAGGGGGCCAAGAGACCCAGTACTTC. Encoded protein: CASSLAVSGGQETQYF.

This clonotype occurred a few times. V and J are TRBV28 and TRBJ2-3, with 15 nucleotides matching TRBD2. In germline, CDR1 is MDHEN, CDR2 SYDVKM. V lost 5 bases and J lost 5; bases outside the gene matches: 5. This CDR3 is built from 16 residues. The CDR3 spells CASSMGLAGGQDTQYF. The DNA of the CDR3 is TGTGCCAGCAGTATGGGACTAGCGGGAGGACAAGATACGCAGTATTTT.

The sample holds many counts of this clonotype. V is TRBV11-1 and J is TRBJ1-1, with TRBD1 identical over 8 bases. CDR3 length equals 14 residues. V was pared by 7 bases and J by 4 bases, with 8 bases of the junction left unmatched. CDR1 is SGHAT and CDR2 is FQDESV in the germline V gene (reference sequence). CDR3 nucleotide sequence: TGTGCCAGCACCCTCGGACAGGGAGCCACTGAAGCTTTCTTT. This sequence encodes CASTLGQGATEAFF.

The table lists this clonotype with many counts. The chain carries TRBV29-1 and TRBJ1-1; tentatively, D is TRBD1 (5 bases). Germline V gene sequence: CDR1 SQVTM, CDR2 ANQGSEA. The CDR3 length is 12 residues. V was pared by 3 bases and J by 4 bases, with 9 bases between. CDR3 sequence: CSVELQGTEAFF. CDR3 coding DNA: TGCAGCGTTGAGCTCCAGGGCACTGAAGCTTTCTTT. Combining the CDR3 with reference TRBV29-1 and TRBJ1-1 gives the whole variable domain SAVISQKPSRDICQRGTSLTIQCQVDSQVTMMFWYRQQPGQSLTLIATANQGSEATYESGFVIDKFPISRPNLTFSTLTVSNMSPEDSSIYLCSVELQGTEAFFGQGTRLTVV.

The CDR3 loop reads CASSVYRGTNTEAFF. The CDR3 nucleotides are TGCGCCAGCAGCGTCTACAGGGGTACGAACACTGAAGCTTTCTTT. The rearrangement uses TRBV5-1 and TRBJ1-1; 7 nucleotides align to TRBD1. The germline gives CDR1 SGHRS, CDR2 YFSETQ. The CDR3 contains 15 residues. V was clipped by 4 bases and J by 1 base; unmatched bases: 7.

This clonotype was detected ten times or more. The rearrangement links TRBV11-2 to TRBJ2-3, with D possibly being TRBD1 or TRBD2 (6 bases each). Per germline, CDR1 SGHAT and CDR2 FQNNGV. The CDR3 has 16 residues. V lost 5 bases and J lost 2, with 17 bases in between. CDR3 coding DNA: TGTGCCAGCAGCCCGATAGGGGGGAACCCCACAGATACGCAGTATTTT. This encodes CASSPIGGNPTDTQYF.

This clonotype occurred a few times. The chain has TRBV19 and TRBJ2-3; 15 bases line up with TRBD2. The ends lost 4 bases at V and 0 bases at J; junction bases unmatched: 5. Germline CDR1 is LNHDA and CDR2 is SQIVND (reference sequence). This CDR3 has 18 amino acids. CDR3: CASSRGLAGGTSTDTQYF. CDR3 in DNA: TGTGCCAGTAGTAGAGGACTAGCGGGAGGGACTAGCACAGATACGCAGTATTTT.

The rearrangement uses TRBV5-1 and TRBJ2-7; D is unresolved. CDR3 length: 13 residues. V lost 0 bases and J 5 bases, leaving 9 bases between the germline ends. Germline V gene data show CDR1 as SGHRS and CDR2 as YFSETQ. CDR3 protein: CASSLALINEQYF. Here the CDR3 DNA reads TGCGCCAGCAGCTTGGCATTGATTAACGAGCAGTACTTC.

This clonotype was found a few times. The chain employs TRBV10-3 and TRBJ1-2; D may be TRBD1 (6 bases). CDR1 is ENHRY, CDR2 SYGVKD, per germline. V was cut by 6 bases and J by 4 bases, with 12 bases left in between. CDR3 size: 13 residues. The CDR3 loop reads CAISRAGAYGYTF. CDR3 nucleotides: TGTGCCATCAGCAGAGCGGGGGCCTATGGCTACACCTTC.